This T cell receptor (beta chain) was captured in a study of CD8 T cells in ankylosing spondylitis. Whole-study findings and limits: There was a TCR beta motif, made of several highly homologous variants, that appeared characteristic of ankylosing spondylitis blood.

There are a few counts of this clonotype. As yet, its antigen is unknown. J lost 3 bases, V lost 3 bases, and 6 bases had no gene match. The CDR3 totals 15 residues. The germline CDR1 and CDR2 sequences are SEHNR and FQNEAQ (reference sequence). MiXCR, run by TCRdb on the 5' RACE reads, gives a single entry per CDR3 protein. The sample contains 200,000 or so distinct CDR3 sequences, over 15% of which appear only once. The sequence derives from a male donor aged 10-30 years with ankylosing spondylitis or in good health (not recorded which). The rearrangement links TRBV7-9 to TRBJ1-1, with TRBD1 identical over 8 bases. Sequenced input: blood, either unsorted or a sorted T cell fraction (not recorded which). CDR3 sequence: CASSFSGQGHTEAFF. CDR3 coding DNA: TGTGCCAGCAGCTTCAGCGGACAGGGTCACACTGAAGCTTTCTTT.